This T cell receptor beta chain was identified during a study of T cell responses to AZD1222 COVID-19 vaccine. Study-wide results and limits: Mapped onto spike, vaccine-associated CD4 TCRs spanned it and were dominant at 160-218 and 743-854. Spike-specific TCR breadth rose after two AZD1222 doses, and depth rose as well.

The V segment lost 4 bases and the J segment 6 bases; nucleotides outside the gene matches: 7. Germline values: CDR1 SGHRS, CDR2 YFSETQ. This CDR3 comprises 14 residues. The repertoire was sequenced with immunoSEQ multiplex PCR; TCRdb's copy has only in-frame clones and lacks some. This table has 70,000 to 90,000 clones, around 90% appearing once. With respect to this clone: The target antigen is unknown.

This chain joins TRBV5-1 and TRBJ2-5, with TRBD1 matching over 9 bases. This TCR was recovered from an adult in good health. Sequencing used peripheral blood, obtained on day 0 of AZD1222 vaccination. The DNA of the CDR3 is TGCGCCAGCAGCCCTCGGACAGGGGTGAAGACCCAGTACTTC. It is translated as CASSPRTGVKTQYF.